Detailed here is one TCR beta chain. This receptor's antigen is unknown. Per-base qualities were not stored, and no clone one base away is much larger. The cohort was made up of roughly 670 healthy bone marrow donors. At the time of sampling, all cohort members were nominally healthy, though unrecorded immune exposures were likely present. The donor tested CMV seropositive and was one of the 289 seropositive cohort members. Each donor provided a peripheral blood sample, and peripheral blood mononuclear cells were used for TCR beta sequencing. The Qiagen DNeasy Blood Extraction Kit was used to extract genomic DNA from the blood cell samples. The CDR3 runs 16 residues from the cysteine to the phenylalanine. Only the CDR3 part of the read is kept: 48 bases, read in frame from the first base. For CDR1 and CDR2, the germline V gene lists MDHEN and SYDVKM. V trim: 5 bases; J trim: 1 base; unmatched bases: 5.

This record comes from a study of cytomegalovirus exposure and HLA in healthy donors (dated by TCRdb to about 2017). The study in broad terms: An earlier analysis of roughly 610 of the donors reported 276 Gb of sequence data and 95 million to 140 million unique TCR beta sequences obtained from roughly 180 million T cells. Class I and class II HLA loci were covered by the typing at four-digit resolution. Donor age, sex, ethnicity and CMV serostatus were collected together with the repertoire data. Of the approximately 400 genotyped donors, over 65% fell in the genetic ancestry cluster associated with self-reported Caucasian donors. All discovery cohort repertoires had been generated using a single sequencing platform. High-throughput TCR immunosequencing, statistical association of individual TCRs with disease status, and machine learning were combined to predict cytomegalovirus infection status. A later genetic analysis used genome-wide SNP genotypes for about 65% of the 666 donors, treating that subset as a discovery cohort. A separate validation cohort of roughly 120 different subjects was used in addition to the 666-subject first cohort. Because of strong linkage in the cohort, roughly five DR-DQ haplotypes were treated as single units for association and clustering. Rather than drawing on any new phenotypic data, the later analysis identified candidate immune exposures from TCR beta sequences and the way those sequences occurred across donors. On average, around 240,000 unique TCR beta nucleotide sequences were sequenced per donor among a few hundred genotyped donors of the cohort, with roughly 18% of those sequences being non-productive. An earlier analysis of 500 to 750 of the donors applied high-throughput TCR beta sequencing to assess whether each TCR beta V gene segment acted as functional or pseudogenic. Typing coverage varied by locus: about 620-630 donors for A, B, C, DRB1 and DQB1; 522 for DQA1; around 610 for DPA1; around 450 for DPB1. An early release that covered about 600 HLA-typed donors contained about 300 gigabases of sequencing data and about 84 million unique TCR sequences. The study aimed to test whether cataloging public T cell receptors could reveal signatures of past pathogen exposure. The study profiled the T cell repertoires of approximately 700 subjects by immunosequencing and related them to cytomegalovirus serostatus. To study patterns of TCR occurrence, a later analysis re-analyzed previously published TCR beta repertoires from 600 to 750 donors and added high-resolution HLA genotyping. What the authors observed across the whole study: Because counts were too low, roughly 17 rarely observed V segments, including chromosome 9 orphons, were left out of the earlier analysis of a few hundred of the donors. In a later analysis, most CMV-associated TCR beta chains were found to appear HLA-restricted, with HLA associations seemingly driven largely by CMV exposure. Because HLA typing was missing for some donors at each locus, association tests included only the typed subset. A later genetic analysis associated a missense DCLRE1C variant with V-gene and J-gene trimming of TCR beta chains, and an independent cohort replicated the association. Across donors, most TCR sequences were observed very rarely, whereas some public TCRs were present in many individuals. Presence/absence analyses assumed roughly uniform sequencing depth across donors, an assumption that may not hold. CMV serostatus was the only immune exposure information available for the cohort. A later analysis associated 16,951 TCR beta sequences with specific HLA alleles at a false discovery rate of 0.05. A total of 164 TCR beta chains were listed by the study as associated with cytomegalovirus. A group of highly shared sequence variants was considered likely to be a technical artifact of the sequencing pipeline. Some IMGT-functional V segments, including TRBV6-2 and TRBV6-3, could not be told apart with the 87-base-pair reads, so those segments were excluded. The authors suggested that the approach could potentially be generalized to other disease states and immunological phenotypes. Compared with equally common non-associated chains, HLA-associated TCR beta chains in a later analysis were more clonally expanded and had lower generation probabilities. In a later analysis, the rate of TCR association differed among HLA loci, with DRB1 alleles having the most associated TCRs and HLA-C alleles having the fewest. Correlated functional status among segregating V segments might reflect linkage disequilibrium, but an unknown experimental factor could not be ruled out. When HLA alleles, especially DR and DQ, strongly co-occurred, TCR associations were difficult to assign to individual alleles. A further reported finding was that TCR beta sequences accurately predicted the HLA-A and HLA-B alleles for most subjects in the first cohort. A later analysis reported that several top co-occurrence clusters appeared linked to parvovirus B19, influenza, CMV and Epstein-Barr virus. The classifier was reported to diagnose cytomegalovirus status with high specificity and sensitivity in both the original and validation cohorts. The cohort was sequenced for TCR beta chains only, and without alpha or paired-chain data the features that could be detected were limited. In vitro tests confirmed that three of the cytomegalovirus-associated TCR beta chains recognize cytomegalovirus antigens. According to a later genetic analysis, donors in an Asian-associated ancestry cluster had fewer N-insertions in productive TCRs than the roughly 700-donor mean. Broadly in line with IMGT annotations, most TCR beta V segments showed up in productive rearrangements about 90% or about 30% of the time in an earlier analysis of approximately 640 of the donors.

The library was made by the immunoSEQ multiplex PCR assay. For the multiplex PCR, a mixture combining 60 forward primers for TCR Vbeta segments and 13 reverse primers for TCR Jbeta segments was used. The CDR3 region of rearranged TCR beta genes was amplified from genomic DNA by a multiplex PCR assay. The amplified TCR beta libraries were sequenced on the Illumina HiSeq System as 87-base-pair reads. The published analysis was carried out like this. A later analysis tallied about 77 million unique TCR beta chains across the 666 repertoires, and around 12 million of those chains were shared by two or more donors. To remove PCR and sequencing errors, raw reads were error-corrected and collapsed into unique sequences using a nearest-neighbor algorithm that merged closely related sequences. CDR3 sequences were aligned to IMGT reference sequences to assign V, D and J gene segments. Each retained sequence needed at least a six-nucleotide match to both a V gene segment and a J gene segment. Rearrangements were classified as productive when the CDR3 lacked stop codons and remained in frame with V and J, and all other rearrangements were classified as non-productive. CDR3 was defined by IMGT convention, running from the second conserved V-encoded cysteine to the conserved J-encoded phenylalanine. In an earlier analysis of some 550 of the donors, sequences lacking an unambiguous match to a single V gene segment were excluded. In an earlier analysis of more than 500 of the donors, a V segment was called functional when productive rearrangements were above 56.7%, and segregating when the standard deviation between donors exceeded 5%. A statistical classification framework was developed to diagnose cytomegalovirus status using the catalog of TCR beta chain sequences. In a later analysis, TCR nucleotide sequences were compared against IMGT/GENE-DB human TR gene sequences so that V and J genes could be assigned. Using the TCRdist pipeline, a later analysis assigned CDR3 sequences along with most-parsimonious VDJ recombination scenarios. In a later analysis, every TCR beta chain was defined by the combination of its CDR3 amino acid sequence and its V-gene family, and reads without a unique V-gene family were dropped. In a later analysis, fewer than 650 highly shared, low-generation-probability nucleotide sequences were removed to address suspected cross-contamination and a sequencing artifact. For each public chain, a later analysis derived a clonal expansion index from normalized ranks of inferred template counts within each repertoire. A later analysis computed generation probabilities with a VDJ recombination model fitted to out-of-frame rearrangements, and checked the results against IGoR. A later analysis scored TCR-TCR, TCR-HLA and TCR-CMV co-occurrence with hypergeometric tests, applying a repertoire-size bias correction to TCR pairs. In a later analysis, false discovery rates were estimated by permuting HLA or CMV assignments 20 times. In a later analysis, co-occurring TCRs were grouped using DBSCAN, and TCRdist sequence similarity was added for clustering within HLA-allele-positive subsets. For co-occurrence clustering, repertoires with fewer than 30,000 or more than 120,000 public chains were excluded, along with roughly five repertoires with anomalous nucleotide sharing. TCRdb carries this immuneACCESS record with in-frame sequences only. Its versions omit some clonotypes, under half of them owing to an unresolved V gene in the studies checked, with the rest unexplained. V, J and clone size are taken as reported in that table, and D and trimming were inferred from the DNA itself. The sample data list around 140,000 clones, and 75% to 85% of these were observed just once. The top ten clonotypes cover about 8.6% of the sample.

The specimen was PBMCs. This TCR was recovered from a woman aged 50 to 65 in good health and CMV-seropositive. The chain is encoded by TRBV28 joined to TRBJ2-2; 9 of the junction bases match TRBD2. The base sequence is TGTGCCAGCAGTCGACCTAGCGGGATGAACACCGGGGAGCTGTTTTTT. It codes for CASSRPSGMNTGELFF.